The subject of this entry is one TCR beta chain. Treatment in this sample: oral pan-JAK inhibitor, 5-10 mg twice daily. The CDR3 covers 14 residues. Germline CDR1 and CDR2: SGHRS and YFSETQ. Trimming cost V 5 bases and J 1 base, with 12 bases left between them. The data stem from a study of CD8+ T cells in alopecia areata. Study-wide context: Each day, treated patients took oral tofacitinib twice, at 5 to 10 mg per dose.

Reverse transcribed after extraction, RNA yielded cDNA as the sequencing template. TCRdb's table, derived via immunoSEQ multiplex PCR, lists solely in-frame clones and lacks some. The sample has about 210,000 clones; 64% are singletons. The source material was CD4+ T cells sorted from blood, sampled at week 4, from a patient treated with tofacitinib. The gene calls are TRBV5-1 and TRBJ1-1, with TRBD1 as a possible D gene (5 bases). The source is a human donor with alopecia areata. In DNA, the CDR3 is TGCGCCAGCAGGGGAGGGACCCAGAACACTGAAGCTTTCTTT. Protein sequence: CASRGGTQNTEAFF.